This T cell receptor beta chain stems from a study of T cells in tumors after PD-1 blockade. The overall study: Either cemiplimab 350 mg every 2 weeks or pembrolizumab 200 mg every 3 weeks was given. During anti-PD-1 treatment, some patients continued daily vismodegib 150 mg. Peripheral blood samples averaged 36,536 unique clonotypes and 95,000 to 120,000 templates.

Germline CDR1 reads LNHNV; CDR2 reads YYDKDF (reference sequence). V was pared by 3 bases and J by 3 bases, with 7 bases of the junction left unmatched. The CDR3 spans 15 residues. Here immunoSEQ multiplex PCR was the method, and the copy in TCRdb shows in-frame clones only, minus some. The profile shows fewer than 35,000 clones, around 78% of them singletons. This chain links TRBV15 with TRBJ1-1; 7 positions match TRBD1. The sequence derives from a human donor with basal cell carcinoma. This sample comprised PBMCs, obtained before anti-PD-1 treatment. The CDR3 is CATSRHRQGHTEAFF. As DNA, the CDR3 is TGTGCCACCAGCAGGCATAGACAGGGCCACACTGAAGCTTTCTTT.